This TCR beta chain is drawn from a study of T cells in Graves' hyperthyroidism and ophthalmopathy. Study in general: At initial diagnosis, before any treatment had begun, peripheral blood was obtained. General study points: Most thyroid-expanded clonotypes above 0.001 were also found in blood.

Concerning this clonotype itself: Its antigen is still unknown.

This CDR3 has 17 residues. Germline-derived CDR1 and CDR2 are SGDLS and YYNGEE. With V trimmed by 0 bases and J by 10 bases, 10 bases remained unmatched. Template material for amplifying TCR beta CDR3 regions consisted of RNA transcripts. A first-round RT-PCR of the TCR CDR3 used the HTBI primer set. TCRdb itself ran the multiplex PCR reads through MiXCR, one entry per CDR3 protein. The sample shows about 210,000 distinct CDR3 sequences, 17% of them seen only once. 10 ml fresh peripheral blood yielded the PBMCs. Sequences were obtained from blood. The chain links TRBV9 to TRBJ2-1; 13 bases align to TRBD2. The receptor was isolated from a man between 45 and 60 years old with Graves' hyperthyroidism. The CDR3 region has the DNA TGTGCCAGCAGCGTAGCAGGCACTAGCGGGAGGGCAGTAGAGCAGTTCTTC. Translated: CASSVAGTSGRAVEQFF. Looking up the rest from reference TRBV9 and TRBJ2-1 gives the full variable domain: DSGVTQTPKHLITATGQRVTLRCSPRSGDLSVYWYQQSLDQGLQFLIQYYNGEERAKGNILERFSAQQFPDLHSELNLSSLELGDSALYFCASSVAGTSGRAVEQFFGPGTRLTVL.